The clone carrying this T cell receptor (beta chain) appeared a few times. Its target is unknown. Trimming pared 3 bases from V and 0 bases from J, leaving 0 bases between. The CDR3 covers 12 residues. Caucasian, healthy and from Russia, the donors were aged between roughly 6 and 95. The sample is drawn from a study of blood T cells in healthy people across ages. Through a sample-barcoded 5' primer and a J-beta primer mix, a second PCR was run for roughly 6 to 12 cycles. One entry per CDR3 protein results from TCRdb running MiXCR on the 5' RACE reads. The sample lists about 650,000 distinct CDR3 sequences; 32% were seen once. The study, taken as a whole, reports: Calculation of diversity from one million T cells yielded estimates considered to be underestimates. A conclusive naive versus antigen-experienced comparison was prevented by the unsorted PBMCs.

The chain couples TRBV12-3 or TRBV12-4 to TRBJ1-3; D uncertain. The sequenced sample was blood. This clonotype was obtained from a woman of 80 years or more in good health. The CDR3 loop is CASSFSGNTIYF. CDR3 DNA: TGTGCCAGCAGTTTCTCTGGAAACACCATATATTTT.